Below are 22 T cell receptor beta chains sequenced from a single sample in a study of T cells in Graves' hyperthyroidism and ophthalmopathy. TCR beta CDR3 region amplification was performed from RNA transcripts. The HTBI primer set was used in a first-round RT-PCR of the TCR CDR3. TCRdb re-analysed the multiplex PCR reads in MiXCR, keeping a single row per CDR3 protein. Altogether approximately 610,000 distinct CDR3 sequences are present, roughly 15% being singletons, with the ten largest covering about 3.9%. Sequencing was carried out using blood. The receptors shown here come from a woman aged 40 to 50 with Graves' ophthalmopathy.

This clonotype showed up many times. This chain links TRBV6-1 with TRBJ2-7; TRBD2 is a possible D gene (6 bases). V shed 8 bases and J shed 3 bases, with 23 bases lying between them. Germline assignment: CDR1 MNHNS and CDR2 SASEGT. The CDR3 contains 16 residues. The CDR3 bases are TGTGCCAGCTATAGAGGAGGGGAAGTGGGCGGCTACGAGCAGTACTTC. It translates to CASYRGGEVGGYEQYF.

This clonotype was seen repeatedly, ten times or more. This chain connects TRBV12-3 or TRBV12-4 to TRBJ2-5; no clear D. The V end was cut by 1 base, the J end by 4 bases, with 10 bases between. The CDR3 runs 14 residues. Here the CDR3 reads CASSLVVGLETQYF. Here the CDR3 DNA reads TGTGCCAGCAGTTTAGTGGTTGGGCTAGAGACCCAGTACTTC.

This clonotype was detected ten times or more. The chain recombines TRBV18 with TRBJ2-7; 14 bases line up with TRBD2. The ends lost 3 bases at V and 4 bases at J; junction bases unmatched: 8. The CDR3 runs 17 residues. Germline lookup yields CDR1 KGHSH and CDR2 LQKENI. The CDR3 DNA reads as TGTGCCAGCTCACCCTACCGGACTAGCGGGAGGCAATACGAGCAGTACTTC. Its protein is CASSPYRTSGRQYEQYF.

The rearrangement joins TRBV4-2 to TRBJ2-7, with D possibly matching TRBD2 (6 bases). Germline V gene data show CDR1 as LGHNA and CDR2 as YNFKEQ. V gave up 4 bases and J gave up 2 bases, with 21 bases separating them. The CDR3 is made up of 17 amino acids. The DNA of the CDR3 is TGTGCCAGCAGCCCCTCTTTGGGGGAGGCCCTCCCCTACGAGCAGTACTTC. Protein product: CASSPSLGEALPYEQYF.

A few counts support this clonotype. The chain couples TRBV18 to TRBJ1-1; D is ambiguous. This CDR3 has 14 residues. Between the trimmed V and J ends, which lost 2 bases and 8 bases, there was a span of 15 bases. The V gene's germline CDR1 is KGHSH and CDR2 LQKENI. The CDR3 spells CASSPEESGSEAFF. The CDR3, as DNA: TGTGCCAGCTCACCAGAGGAGTCCGGCAGCGAAGCTTTCTTT.

The J gene is TRBJ1-1, the V gene TRBV25-1; D remains unclear. Germline assignment: CDR1 MGHDK and CDR2 SYGVNS. V was trimmed by 6 bases and J by 3 bases, leaving 8 bases between them. CDR3 length: 12 residues. The CDR3 loop reads CASRWSDTEAFF. CDR3 bases: TGTGCCAGCAGATGGTCCGACACTGAAGCTTTCTTT.

This clonotype was counted many times. The rearrangement uses TRBV20-1 and TRBJ2-7; 9 bases are a match to TRBD2. The germline V gene has CDR1 DFQATT and CDR2 SNEGSKA (reference sequence). This CDR3 contains 15 residues. J was trimmed by 2 bases and V by 3 bases; bases with no gene match: 8. The CDR3 sequence is CSASVLSGGTYEQYF. The CDR3 DNA is TGCAGTGCTAGCGTTCTTAGCGGGGGAACCTACGAGCAGTACTTC.

Many counts were recorded for this clonotype. The genes are TRBV10-3 and TRBJ2-7, with D perhaps being TRBD1 or TRBD2 (6 bases each). With 10 bases removed from V and 5 bases from J, the gap between germline ends came to 15 bases. This CDR3 contains 12 residues. Germline loops: CDR1 ENHRY, CDR2 SYGVKD. CDR3 protein: CATHEGEDEQYF. The CDR3 nucleotides are TGTGCCACGCACGAGGGGGAGGACGAGCAGTACTTC.

This clonotype was observed many times. The gene calls are TRBV19 and TRBJ1-5; maybe TRBD1 (6 bases). Trimming removed 4 bases from V and 6 bases from J, with 10 bases in between. The CDR3 covers 13 residues. Germline CDR1 and CDR2: LNHDA and SQIVND (reference sequence). In nucleotides, the CDR3 is TGTGCCAGTAGTAGGGGGCTCGGTCAGCCCCAGCATTTT. This encodes CASSRGLGQPQHF.

The rearrangement links TRBV27 to TRBJ2-7; D uncertain. The germline CDR1 and CDR2 sequences are MNHEY and SMNVEV (reference sequence). The V end lost 4 bases, the J end lost 0 bases, and 13 bases lay between the germline ends. This CDR3 has 15 amino acids. For the CDR3, the DNA is TGTGCCAGCAGTTCAACAGTGAGGAGCTCCTACGAGCAGTACTTC. Its translation: CASSSTVRSSYEQYF.

This clonotype has a handful of counts. This chain links TRBV4-3 with TRBJ2-5, with D hard to call. CDR1 and CDR2 (germline): LGHNA, YSLEER. The CDR3 length is 17 residues. The ends were cut back, 5 bases at V and 2 bases at J, with 21 bases in the middle. CDR3 in DNA: TGCGCCAGCAGCGAAGCAACCAGGACGGCCGAACAAGAGACCCAGTACTTC. It codes for CASSEATRTAEQETQYF.

This clonotype has a handful of counts. The CDR3 loop reads CASNIQGRGNQPQHF. In DNA form, the CDR3 reads TGTGCCAGCAATATACAGGGTAGGGGCAATCAGCCCCAGCATTTT. The chain joins TRBV6-1 to TRBJ1-5; D is perhaps TRBD1 (6 bases). CDR3 size: 15 residues. The germline V gene encodes CDR1 MNHNS and CDR2 SASEGT. V lost 7 bases to trimming and J lost 2 bases, with 15 bases between them.

This sequence joins TRBV2 and TRBJ2-2; 11 bases are shared with TRBD2. The CDR3 covers 15 residues. V gave up 7 bases and J gave up 7 bases; unmatched junction bases: 8. The germline gives CDR1 SNHLY, CDR2 FYNNEI. CDR3 in amino acids: CASTRVAGGVGELFF. In DNA, the CDR3 is TGTGCCAGCACCCGAGTAGCGGGAGGGGTCGGGGAGCTGTTTTTT.

The chain is built from TRBV28 and TRBJ1-2; 12 nucleotides match TRBD1. The CDR3 is 16 residues long. Germline CDR1 is MDHEN and CDR2 is SYDVKM. The ends lost 6 bases at V and 0 bases at J; junction bases unmatched: 5. CDR3 amino acids: CASSTGTGGANYGYTF. The CDR3 DNA follows: TGTGCCAGCAGCACCGGGACAGGGGGCGCTAACTATGGCTACACCTTC.

This clonotype has ten or more counts. The CDR3 protein is CASSYSLTSGANVLTF. CDR3 nucleotide sequence: TGTGCCAGCAGTTACTCGTTGACCTCTGGGGCCAACGTCCTGACTTTC. J is TRBJ2-6 and V is TRBV6-5, with D uncertain. The V end was cut by 0 bases, the J end by 0 bases, with 6 bases between. Per the germline V gene, CDR1 is MNHEY and CDR2 is SVGAGI. CDR3 length equals 16 residues.

In its sample, this clonotype was seen many times. The rearrangement uses TRBV18 and TRBJ2-5; unclear D gene. V lost 3 bases to trimming and J lost 2 bases, with 7 bases between them. Germline V gene sequence: CDR1 KGHSH, CDR2 LQKENI. This CDR3 has 13 residues. The CDR3 protein is CASSPGSQETQYF. CDR3 DNA: TGTGCCAGCTCACCCGGATCGCAAGAGACCCAGTACTTC.

This clonotype was seen at least ten times. This chain links TRBV7-2 with TRBJ2-7, with 7 bases matching TRBD2. V shed 2 bases, J shed 0 bases, and the junction held 4 bases outside the gene matches. This CDR3 has 15 amino acids. Germline CDR1 is SGHTA and CDR2 is FQGNSA. CDR3: CASSLWASGSYEQYF. CDR3 nucleotides: TGTGCCAGCAGCTTATGGGCTAGCGGCTCCTACGAGCAGTACTTC.

This clonotype occurred many times. The chain combines TRBV9 with TRBJ2-5; D is uncertain. Trimming pared 5 bases from V and 1 base from J, leaving 9 bases between. This CDR3 has 13 residues. Per germline, CDR1 SGDLS and CDR2 YYNGEE. The CDR3 DNA is TGTGCCAGCAGTGTGGCAGGCCAAGAGACCCAGTACTTC. Residues: CASSVAGQETQYF.

Only a few counts were recorded for this clonotype. The chain couples TRBV11-1 to TRBJ1-5; D possibly corresponds to TRBD1 (5 bases). CDR3 length: 17 amino acids. Trimming shortened V by 1 base and J by 6 bases, and 19 bases separated the two germline ends. Germline-derived CDR1 and CDR2 are SGHAT and FQDESV (reference sequence). CDR3 coding DNA: TGTGCCAGCAGCTTAGGGTCGGGGAGGGGAGGTTCTCAGCCCCAGCATTTT. It codes for CASSLGSGRGGSQPQHF.

This chain links TRBV6-1 with TRBJ2-3; 10 bases agree with TRBD2. Germline CDR1 MNHNS, CDR2 SASEGT. V gave up 2 bases and J gave up 1 base; unmatched junction bases: 3. The CDR3 contains 16 residues. CDR3 region: CASSENGLAGTDTQYF. CDR3 sequence (DNA): TGTGCCAGCAGTGAAAATGGACTAGCGGGCACAGATACGCAGTATTTT.

The J gene is TRBJ2-7, the V gene TRBV28, with D possibly being TRBD2 (5 bases). The germline V and J ends were trimmed by 3 bases and 4 bases, with 13 bases remaining between them. The CDR3 has 14 residues. CDR1 and CDR2 from the germline V gene are MDHEN and SYDVKM. CDR3 protein: CASSLGTRRYEQYF. The DNA of the CDR3 is TGTGCCAGCAGTTTGGGAACCCGGAGGTACGAGCAGTACTTC.

This clonotype was seen at least ten times. This rearrangement joins TRBV5-1 to TRBJ1-1; TRBD1 might be the D (6 bases). The CDR3 length is 16 residues. V was clipped by 0 bases and J by 2 bases, with 14 bases between them. Per the germline V gene, CDR1 is SGHRS and CDR2 is YFSETQ. The CDR3 reads CASSLGLSRGNTEAFF. The CDR3 bases are TGCGCCAGCAGCTTGGGGCTTAGCAGGGGAAACACTGAAGCTTTCTTT.